The clone carrying this TCR beta chain was seen at least ten times. Its antigen is currently unknown. As TCR cDNA was made by 5'RACE template switching, a universal primer site and UMIs were added. A single record per CDR3 protein comes from TCRdb applying MiXCR to the 5' RACE reads. The sample carries under 400,000 distinct CDR3 sequences, 11% recorded once. The V segment lost 0 bases and the J segment 7 bases; nucleotides outside the gene matches: 9. CDR3 length: 16 residues. Germline CDR1 reads DFQATT; CDR2 reads SNEGSKA (reference sequence). These data come from a study of T cells after yellow fever vaccination. Overall study: Preparing low-cell-number fractions relied on SMART-Seq v4 Ultra Low Input. General study points: There was a small share of clonotypes that showed up in both the CD4 and CD8 compartments. Post-booster repertoires again held most primary-vaccination clones (roughly 95% CD4, 88% CD8).

The source is a man between 18 and 35 years old who received the YFV17D yellow fever vaccine. The J gene is TRBJ1-6, the V gene TRBV20-1; TRBD1 matches at 7 bases. Sequencing used PBMCs, obtained on the day of the first yellow fever vaccination. CDR3 protein: CSARDGRQGSNSPLHF. Written as DNA, the CDR3 is TGCAGTGCTAGAGACGGAAGACAGGGATCAAATTCACCCCTCCACTTT.